This T cell receptor (beta chain) was captured by sequencing in a study of cytomegalovirus exposure and HLA in healthy donors listed by TCRdb under 2017. Broadly, across the study: According to an earlier analysis of around 600 of the donors, roughly 180 million T cells yielded over 90 million unique TCR beta sequences and 276 Gb of sequence data. Approximately 330 gigabases of sequencing data and 91 million or so unique TCR sequences made up an early release that covered over 550 HLA-typed donors. Among the roughly 400 genotyped donors, around 81% belonged to the genetic ancestry cluster associated with self-reported Caucasian donors. The aim of the study was to test whether cataloging public T cell receptors could identify signatures of past pathogen exposure. The study profiled the T cell repertoires of around 700 subjects by immunosequencing and related them to cytomegalovirus serostatus. Along with the roughly 700-subject first cohort, a separate validation cohort of approximately 110 different subjects was used. To predict cytomegalovirus infection status, the study combined high-throughput TCR immunosequencing, statistical association of individual TCRs with disease status, and machine learning. To study patterns of TCR occurrence, a later analysis re-analyzed previously published TCR beta repertoires from just over 650 donors and added high-resolution HLA genotyping. Rather than using new phenotypic data, the later analysis identified candidate immune exposures from TCR beta sequences and from how often those sequences occurred across donors. To decide whether each TCR beta V gene segment behaved as functional or pseudogenic, an earlier analysis of fewer than 750 of the donors relied on high-throughput TCR beta sequencing. Donor age, sex, ethnicity and CMV serostatus were compiled alongside the repertoire data. In a later genetic analysis, genome-wide SNP genotypes for about 65% of the roughly 670 donors were used, and that subset was treated as a discovery cohort. Every repertoire in the discovery cohort had been generated on one and the same sequencing platform. HLA typing included class I and class II loci at four-digit resolution. Typing coverage differed by locus: A, B, C, DRB1 and DQB1 were typed in roughly 629-640 donors, DQA1 in about 500, DPA1 in 600 to 610, and DPB1 in just under 490. Because of strong linkage in the cohort, roughly five DR-DQ haplotypes were treated as single units for association and clustering. Across some 400 genotyped donors of the cohort, an average of about 240,000 unique TCR beta nucleotide sequences per donor were sequenced, and around 20% of those sequences were non-productive.

With regard to this clone: What this receptor recognizes is not known. It has no much larger one-base neighbor in the sample; base qualities were not kept.

The protocol used for the library was the immunoSEQ multiplex PCR assay. The multiplex PCR relied on a mix of 60 forward primers for TCR Vbeta segments and 13 reverse primers for TCR Jbeta segments. The CDR3 region of rearranged TCR beta genes was amplified from genomic DNA with a multiplex PCR assay. Amplified TCR beta libraries were sequenced as 87-base-pair reads on the Illumina HiSeq System. The original methods were these. A later analysis counted about 82 million unique TCR beta chains across the 666 repertoires, and about 10 million of these chains were shared by at least two donors. A nearest-neighbor algorithm error-corrected the raw reads and collapsed the reads into unique sequences, merging closely related sequences to remove PCR and sequencing errors. Alignment of CDR3 sequences to IMGT reference sequences was used to assign V, D and J gene segments. Each retained sequence needed at least a six-nucleotide match to both a V gene segment and a J gene segment. Rearrangements were called productive when the CDR3 lacked stop codons and stayed in frame with V and J; all others were non-productive. CDR3 was defined according to IMGT convention as the region running from the second conserved V-encoded cysteine to the conserved J-encoded phenylalanine. The earlier analysis of about 640 of the donors excluded any sequence lacking an unambiguous match to a single V gene segment. In an earlier analysis of approximately 610 of the donors, V segments were called functional above 56.7% productive rearrangements and were called segregating when the between-donor standard deviation exceeded 5%. A statistical classification framework was built to diagnose cytomegalovirus status from the catalog of TCR beta chain sequences. In a later analysis, V and J genes were assigned by comparing TCR nucleotide sequences against IMGT/GENE-DB human TR gene sequences. The TCRdist pipeline was used in a later analysis to assign CDR3 sequences and most-parsimonious VDJ recombination scenarios. In a later analysis, each TCR beta chain was defined by its CDR3 amino acid sequence together with its V-gene family, and reads without a unique V-gene family were excluded. A later analysis removed nearly 600 highly shared, low-generation-probability nucleotide sequences to deal with suspected cross-contamination and a sequencing artifact. In a later analysis, a clonal expansion index was calculated for each public chain from normalized within-repertoire ranks of inferred template counts. A later analysis computed generation probabilities with a VDJ recombination model fitted to out-of-frame rearrangements, and checked the results against IGoR. A later analysis scored TCR-TCR, TCR-HLA and TCR-CMV co-occurrence with hypergeometric tests, applying a repertoire-size bias correction to TCR pairs. False discovery rates were estimated in a later analysis by permuting HLA or CMV assignments 20 times. A later analysis grouped co-occurring TCRs with DBSCAN, adding TCRdist sequence similarity when clustering within HLA-allele-positive subsets. Repertoires with fewer than 30,000 or more than 120,000 public chains, plus five repertoires with anomalous nucleotide sharing, were excluded from co-occurrence clustering. Not all clones reach the TCRdb copy of this immuneACCESS table, which keeps in-frame sequences only. Checked studies attribute under half of the gap to unresolved V genes and leave the rest unexplained. V and J calls plus clone size are reproduced from that table; the DNA served to infer D and trimming. The sample contains about 130,000 clones, roughly 71% of them found a single time. The ten largest clones capture less than 7% of the sample.

The cohort was made up of several hundred healthy bone marrow donors. Cohort members were all nominally healthy when sampled, although unrecorded immune exposures were likely present. The donor was CMV seropositive and belonged to the group of more than 250 seropositive cohort members. A peripheral blood sample was provided by each donor, and peripheral blood mononuclear cells were used for TCR beta sequencing. Genomic DNA was extracted from the blood cell samples with the Qiagen DNeasy Blood Extraction Kit. Counted from cysteine to phenylalanine, this CDR3 has 12 amino acids. Of all the DNA, just the CDR3 is kept, 36 bases in frame from base 1. The CDR1 and CDR2 encoded by the germline V gene are LGHNA and YSLEER. Results and caveats for the whole study, not just this receptor: Because the 87-base-pair reads could not distinguish some IMGT-functional V segments, including TRBV6-2 and TRBV6-3, those segments were excluded. Linkage disequilibrium might explain the correlated functional status among segregating V segments, but an unknown experimental factor could not be ruled out. In an earlier analysis of 587 of the donors, most TCR beta V segments appeared in productive rearrangements about 87% or about 30% of the time, broadly matching IMGT annotations. The classifier was reported to diagnose cytomegalovirus status with high specificity and sensitivity in both the original and validation cohorts. The earlier analysis of approximately 560 of the donors excluded roughly 17 rarely observed V segments, including chromosome 9 orphons, because counts were too low. The authors suggested that the approach could potentially be extended to other disease states and immunological phenotypes. The study gave a list of roughly 150 TCR beta chains associated with cytomegalovirus. In vitro tests confirmed that three of the cytomegalovirus-associated TCR beta chains recognize cytomegalovirus antigens. CMV serostatus was the only immune exposure information available for the cohort. A later analysis found that HLA-associated TCR beta chains were more clonally expanded and had lower generation probabilities than equally common non-associated chains. Most TCR sequences were seen in very few donors, while some public TCRs were found in many individuals. According to a later analysis, TCR association rates differed among HLA loci, with DRB1 alleles showing the most associated TCRs and HLA-C alleles showing the fewest. Sequencing depth was assumed to be roughly uniform across donors in the presence/absence analyses, though that assumption may not hold. According to a later analysis, parvovirus B19, influenza, CMV and Epstein-Barr virus appeared linked to several top co-occurrence clusters. According to a later analysis, most CMV-associated TCR beta chains appeared to be HLA-restricted, and the HLA associations seemed to be driven largely by CMV exposure. Strong co-occurrence of HLA alleles, especially DR and DQ, made assigning TCR associations to individual alleles difficult. In a later analysis, some 17,000 TCR beta sequences were associated with specific HLA alleles at a false discovery rate of 0.05. A further reported finding was that TCR beta sequences accurately predicted the HLA-A and HLA-B alleles for most subjects in the first cohort. The sequencing pipeline was judged likely to have produced a cluster of highly shared sequence variants as a technical artifact. According to a later genetic analysis, donors in an Asian-associated ancestry cluster had fewer N-insertions in productive TCRs than the roughly 660-donor mean. HLA typing was unavailable for some donors at each locus, so association tests used only the typed subset. Only TCR beta chains were sequenced in this cohort, and the absence of alpha or paired-chain data limited detectable features. A later genetic analysis associated a missense DCLRE1C variant with V-gene and J-gene trimming of TCR beta chains, and an independent cohort replicated the association.

The sequencing input was PBMCs. In this chain, TRBV4-3 is recombined with TRBJ1-5, and 8 bases in between align with TRBD1. This clonotype originated in a woman in her forties or fifties in good health and CMV-seropositive. For the CDR3, the sequence is CAKPDRVQPQHF. In nucleotide form, the sequence is TGCGCTAAGCCGGACAGGGTTCAGCCCCAGCATTTT.